The present T cell receptor beta chain was sequenced within a study of shared clonotypes between healthy human individuals. Study-wide results and caveats: There were few donors, and this limited the genetic and exposure-history diversity represented.

Generated by immunoSEQ multiplex PCR, the TCRdb table keeps only in-frame clones and is missing some. Of roughly 300,000 clones detected, 70% to 75% appear once; the ten largest clones hold over 9.5%. The donors, all of them Caucasian adults, lived in Nashville, Tennessee. As regards this clone: No antigen is known for it.

From germline, CDR1 is SGHTA and CDR2 FQGTGA. This CDR3 spans 19 amino acids. Germline trimming cut 2 bases from V and 1 base from J; bases unmatched to any gene: 7. The TCR originated in a man in his thirties or forties in good health. The chain is built from TRBV7-3 and TRBJ2-6; TRBD1 agrees at 11 bases. The sequenced sample was memory CD4+ T cells sorted from blood. Subset denoted: CD45RA-negative fraction. The CDR3 nucleotides are TGTGCCAGCAGCTTACCGGGACAGGGGGTTGGATCTGGGGCCAACGTCCTGACTTTC. Translating it yields CASSLPGQGVGSGANVLTF. The variable domain in full, completed from reference TRBV7-3 and TRBJ2-6, reads GAGVSQTPSNKVTEKGKYVELRCDPISGHTALYWYRQSLGQGPEFLIYFQGTGAADDSGLPNDRFFAVRPEGSVSTLKIQRTERGDSAVYLCASSLPGQGVGSGANVLTFGAGSRLTVL.